This TCR beta chain was sequenced for a study of T cells in localized non-small cell lung cancer (dated by TCRdb to about 2020). Notes on the research overall: T cell repertoires of 200 to 250 early-stage NSCLC patients were analyzed, with tumors being compared against uninvolved tumor-adjacent lungs. The cohort consisted of around 250 treatment-naive NSCLC patients whose localized lung tumors had been resected. The mean age of the NSCLC patients was under 70 years, with 130 or so men and around 99 women.

Broader findings and caveats from the paper: Because multi-region sequencing of the tumors was not done, intratumor heterogeneity could not be ruled out. Uninvolved tumor-adjacent lung showed the highest T cell clonality, higher than tumor, which suggests more focused antigenic responses in the adjacent lung. Higher blood T cell density associated with longer overall survival, while higher adjacent-lung clonality associated with shorter survival. A median of about 61 of the top 100 tumor clones turned up in the paired uninvolved adjacent lung, and fewer than 35 of those clones also ranked among the top 100 of that same adjacent lung. Because the study design was exploratory, TCR variables were selected using unadjusted p-values without false-discovery rate correction.

From a lookup of the germline V gene, CDR1 and CDR2 are SGHNT and YENEEA. The V end loses 8 bases and the J end loses 7 bases, and a stretch of 15 bases separates them. The CDR3 starts with the cysteine, ends with the phenylalanine, and has 13 residues. Only the CDR3 region is kept as DNA, spanning 39 bases read in frame from base 1. This clone was seen just once. Its antigen remains unidentified. Base qualities are not at hand, and no much larger clone is one base apart. The immunoSEQ Assay was used to sequence TCR beta CDR3 regions from DNA. Under the source paper's analysis protocol: To compute T cell density, TCR beta template counts were normalized to usable DNA, which was estimated by amplifying housekeeping genes. Richness was estimated with the preseqR package, extrapolating to 400,000 templates for PBMC samples and 120,000 templates for tissue samples. Clonality was defined by subtracting Pielou's evenness from one. Tissue-enriched TCRs were identified through differential abundance testing performed on productive amino-acid clonotypes, with a minimum total count of 5 and an alpha of 0.1. The Jaccard Index and the Morisita Overlap Index were used to measure how much the repertoires overlapped between compartments. TCR beta CDR3s were clustered by GLIPH together with public tetramer-defined viral CDR3s, and at least three viral sequences plus V-gene enrichment were required for viral motifs. Here the immuneACCESS table is served through TCRdb, limited to in-frame sequences with V and J called. Missing clones are a known gap in these copies; in checked studies unresolved V genes cover under half, and the rest lacks a known reason. D and trimming were read from the DNA, whereas the V and J calls and clone size are those reported in that table. This sample holds some 22,000 clones; roughly 90% were observed only once. The ten largest clones represent less than 7% of the sample.

At diagnosis, peripheral blood, uninvolved tumor-adjacent lung and tumor were collected and stored as a combination of fresh-frozen and FFPE material. For TCR repertoire profiling, the blood samples were analyzed as peripheral blood mononuclear cells. The TCR comes from a man aged 35 to 69 with stage II lung adenocarcinoma. The material was PBMCs, obtained before any cancer treatment. The chain employs TRBV11-3 and TRBJ2-1; the D segment could be TRBD2, given 5 matching bases. The DNA sequence is TGTGCCAGCCACGGGCCCCCGGGGAATGAGCAGTTCTTC. Its protein is CASHGPPGNEQFF.